This T cell receptor (beta chain) was recorded in a study of cytomegalovirus exposure and HLA in healthy donors. Points from the study as a whole: TCR beta chain V- and J-gene trimming was linked, in a later analysis, to a missense variant in DCLRE1C.

The V gene's germline CDR1 is SQVTM and CDR2 ANQGSEA. The CDR3 has 14 amino acids. Trimming shortened V by 7 bases and J by 0 bases, and 15 bases separated the two germline ends. The PCR contained 60 Vbeta and 13 Jbeta primers. Libraries were prepared by immunoSEQ multiplex PCR; TCRdb keeps only in-frame clonotypes and omits some of them. Here the sample spans around 50,000 clones, over 70% being singletons. This clone was counted only a few times. Its matching antigen is unknown. The chain joins TRBV29-1 to TRBJ1-1; the D gene is possibly TRBD1 (6 bases). The sequenced sample consisted of PBMCs. The TCR was taken from a man aged 25 to 40 in good health and CMV-seropositive. CDR3 in DNA: TGCAGCGCCCAAGGACAGTCCATGAACACTGAAGCTTTCTTT. Its translation is CSAQGQSMNTEAFF.